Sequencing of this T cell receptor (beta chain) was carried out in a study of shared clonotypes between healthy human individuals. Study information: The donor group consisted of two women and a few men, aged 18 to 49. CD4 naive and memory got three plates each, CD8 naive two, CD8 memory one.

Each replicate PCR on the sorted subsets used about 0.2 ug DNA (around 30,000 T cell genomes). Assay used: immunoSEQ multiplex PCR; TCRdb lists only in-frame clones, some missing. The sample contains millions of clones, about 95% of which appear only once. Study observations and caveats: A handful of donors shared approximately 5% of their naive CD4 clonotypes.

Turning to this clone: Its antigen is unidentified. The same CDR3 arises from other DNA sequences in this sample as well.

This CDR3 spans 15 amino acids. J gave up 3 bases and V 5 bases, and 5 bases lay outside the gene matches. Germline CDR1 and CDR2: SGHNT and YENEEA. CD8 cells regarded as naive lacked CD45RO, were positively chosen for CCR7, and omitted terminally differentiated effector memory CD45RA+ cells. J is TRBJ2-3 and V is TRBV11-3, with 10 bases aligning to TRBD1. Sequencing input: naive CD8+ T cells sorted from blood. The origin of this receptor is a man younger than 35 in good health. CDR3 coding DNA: TGTGCCAGCAGCCTTCGGACAGGGGGAACAGATACGCAGTATTTT. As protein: CASSLRTGGTDTQYF. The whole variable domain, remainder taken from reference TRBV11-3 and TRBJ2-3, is EAGVVQSPRYKIIEKKQPVAFWCNPISGHNTLYWYLQNLGQGPELLIRYENEEAVDDSQLPKDRFSAERLKGVDSTLKIQPAELGDSAVYLCASSLRTGGTDTQYFGPGTRLTVL.